This T cell receptor beta chain was recovered during a study of cytomegalovirus exposure and HLA in healthy donors. General study results and limits: High specificity and sensitivity for cytomegalovirus status were reported for the classifier. A later analysis, which compared TCR beta chains of equal frequency, found the HLA-associated ones more clonally expanded. Analysis performed later found 16,951 TCR beta sequences associated with HLA alleles at 0.05 false discovery rate.

The ends were cut back, 6 bases at V and 0 bases at J, with 12 bases in the middle. Looked up from germline, CDR1 is ENHRY and CDR2 is SYGVKD. The CDR3 consists of 15 residues. In the case of this clone: Its antigen is currently unknown.

PCR employed 60 Vbeta and 13 Jbeta primers. Data came from immunoSEQ multiplex PCR; TCRdb stores just in-frame clones and leaves some out. The repertoire consists of around 200,000 clones, with 85% to 90% occurring once and the leading ten covering around 1%. V usage is TRBV10-3 and J usage is TRBJ2-1; D might be TRBD2 (6 bases). The sequence derives from a woman aged 18-30 years in good health and CMV-seronegative. Sequencing used PBMCs. The DNA of the CDR3 is TGTGCCATCAGCCCAGACGGGAGCTCCTACAATGAGCAGTTCTTC. This encodes CAISPDGSSYNEQFF.